The 29 T cell receptor beta chains listed next were all sequenced from one sample in a study of T-cell memory formation after mild COVID-19. A single record per CDR3 protein comes from TCRdb applying MiXCR to the 5' RACE reads. The table includes approximately 210,000 distinct CDR3 sequences, roughly 18% detected once. The sequencing sample was made of PBMCs or a T cell subset sorted from them (not recorded which). These receptors originate from an adult woman who had mild COVID-19 (a few samples of this study predate the infection). Cell type and time point are not known.

This clonotype came up a few times. The J gene is TRBJ1-5, the V gene TRBV6-6; perhaps TRBD1 as D (6 bases). Between the trimmed V and J ends, which lost 2 bases and 2 bases, there was a span of 13 bases. Germline V CDR1 and CDR2: MNHNY, SVGAGI (reference sequence). The CDR3 runs 16 residues. The CDR3 loop reads CASSYGRGAGNQPQHF. The CDR3 nucleotides read TGTGCCAGCAGTTACGGCCGGGGGGCAGGCAATCAGCCCCAGCATTTT.

The J gene is TRBJ1-5, the V gene TRBV10-2; D possibly corresponds to TRBD1 (5 bases). Between the trimmed V and J ends, which lost 10 bases and 0 bases, there was a span of 13 bases. The germline V gene has CDR1 WSHSY and CDR2 SAAADI. The CDR3 spans 14 residues. The CDR3 spells CATKDTHSNQPQHF. CDR3 nucleotides: TGCGCCACCAAGGACACGCATAGCAATCAGCCCCAGCATTTT.

This clonotype occurred a few times. This chain joins TRBV12-3 or TRBV12-4 and TRBJ1-1, with a tentative D call TRBD1 (6 bases). V lost 7 bases and J 6 bases, leaving 15 bases between the germline ends. This CDR3 contains 13 residues. CDR3 coding DNA: TGTGCCAGCAAGTACAGGGTCGTCGCTGAAGCTTTCTTT. The encoded protein is CASKYRVVAEAFF.

The chain uses TRBV9 and TRBJ2-3; perhaps TRBD2 as D (6 bases). This CDR3 contains 15 residues. CDR1 is SGDLS, CDR2 YYNGEE, per germline. Trimming removed 3 bases at V and 3 bases at J, with 14 bases between. CDR3 region: CASSEFGGRTDTQYF. CDR3 DNA: TGTGCCAGCAGCGAGTTCGGGGGTCGGACAGATACGCAGTATTTT.

This clonotype was seen more than once but under ten times. J is TRBJ1-5 and V is TRBV15; weak D call: TRBD1 (6 bases). Trimming left V 2 bases short and J 7 bases short, with 18 bases between. CDR1 is LNHNV and CDR2 is YYDKDF in the germline V gene (reference sequence). This CDR3 is 16 amino acids long. The CDR3 nucleotides are TGTGCCACCAGCAGAAACCCAGGGGCCGGGGAACAGCCCCAGCATTTT. Its protein is CATSRNPGAGEQPQHF.

The rearrangement uses TRBV2 and TRBJ1-1, with D unresolved. V was shortened by 7 bases and J by 1 base, with 16 bases between the two germline ends. This CDR3 is built from 15 residues. Germline CDR1 reads SNHLY; CDR2 reads FYNNEI. CDR3 in amino acids: CASKDSANPNTEAFF. The CDR3 coding sequence is TGTGCCAGCAAGGATAGTGCGAATCCGAACACTGAAGCTTTCTTT.

The chain has TRBV12-3 or TRBV12-4 and TRBJ1-2; 7 bases align to TRBD1. The V gene end was trimmed by 1 base and the J gene end by 4 bases; junction bases not matched to a gene: 3. The length of the CDR3 is 14 residues. The CDR3 loop reads CASSLGGQSYGYTF. DNA for the CDR3: TGTGCCAGCAGTTTAGGGGGACAGAGCTATGGCTACACCTTC.

The chain couples TRBV20-1 to TRBJ2-1; TRBD2 agrees at 7 bases. The CDR3 consists of 15 residues. Germline V gives CDR1 DFQATT, CDR2 SNEGSKA (reference sequence). Trimming cost V 4 bases and J 11 bases; bases outside gene matches: 17. DNA for the CDR3: TGCAGTGCTACCCGAAGGAGCACGCGGGAGCGTCAGCAGTTCTTC. The encoded protein is CSATRRSTRERQQFF.

This sequence joins TRBV5-1 and TRBJ2-1; TRBD1 agrees at 11 bases. The J segment lost 6 bases and the V segment lost 4 bases, leaving 12 bases of the junction unmatched. The CDR3 is 17 amino acids. Per the germline V gene, CDR1 is SGHRS and CDR2 is YFSETQ. CDR3 in amino acids: CASSATSPGQGVNEQFF. In DNA, the CDR3 is TGCGCCAGCAGCGCAACCTCCCCGGGACAGGGGGTCAATGAGCAGTTCTTC. The full variable domain, with the rest looked up from reference TRBV5-1 and TRBJ2-1, is KAGVTQTPRYLIKTRGQQVTLSCSPISGHRSVSWYQQTPGQGLQFLFEYFSETQRNKGNFPGRFSGRQFSNSRSEMNVSTLELGDSALYLCASSATSPGQGVNEQFFGPGTRLTVL.

This clonotype came up a few times. V usage is TRBV10-3 and J usage is TRBJ2-5, with 11 bases matching TRBD2. The junction had 4 bases not matched to a gene; V was cut back by 5 bases and J by 2 bases. CDR3 length: 15 amino acids. CDR1 and CDR2 from the germline V gene are ENHRY and SYGVKD. CDR3 nucleotide sequence: TGTGCCATCAGTTTAGCGGGAGGGTCACAAGAGACCCAGTACTTC. Amino acid sequence: CAISLAGGSQETQYF.

The gene calls are TRBV4-2 and TRBJ2-3; 11 nucleotides align to TRBD2. The germline V gene has CDR1 LGHNA and CDR2 YNFKEQ. V dropped 3 bases and J dropped 0; count of bases not matched to a gene: 2. CDR3 length: 16 residues. The CDR3 region is CASSQGLAASTDTQYF. CDR3 bases: TGTGCCAGCAGCCAGGGACTAGCGGCTAGCACAGATACGCAGTATTTT.

This clonotype has only a few counts. V usage is TRBV24-1 and J usage is TRBJ2-3; no reliable D call. V gave up 6 bases and J gave up 5 bases, with 5 bases separating them. The CDR3 consists of 11 residues. The germline V gene encodes CDR1 KGHDR and CDR2 SFDVKD. The CDR3 coding sequence is TGTGCCACCAGTTCCGGAGATACGCAGTATTTT. Protein: CATSSGDTQYF.

The chain combines TRBV7-8 with TRBJ2-5; D unclear. The germline V gene has CDR1 SGHVS and CDR2 FQNEAQ. Trimming took 5 bases from V and 5 from J, leaving 12 bases between them. CDR3 length: 13 amino acids. CDR3: CASSHYRRETQYF. CDR3 in DNA: TGTGCCAGCAGCCACTACCGACGGGAGACCCAGTACTTC.

V and J are TRBV7-2 and TRBJ2-6; a weak D match, TRBD2 (6 bases). V was shortened by 5 bases and J by 4 bases, with 15 bases between the two germline ends. The germline V gene encodes CDR1 SGHTA and CDR2 FQGNSA. This CDR3 spans 16 amino acids. The CDR3 is CASSIWAGSGANVLTF. The CDR3 bases are TGTGCCAGCAGCATCTGGGCGGGGTCAGGGGCCAACGTCCTGACTTTC.

This clonotype occurred many times. V usage is TRBV29-1 and J usage is TRBJ1-5; tentative D call: TRBD1 (5 bases). Trimming cost V 5 bases and J 5 bases, with 13 bases left between them. The germline V gene encodes CDR1 SQVTM and CDR2 ANQGSEA. This CDR3 spans 13 amino acids. CDR3 nucleotide sequence: TGCAGCGTTACCCAGACAGTCGATCAGCCCCAGCATTTT. Translating gives CSVTQTVDQPQHF. The full variable domain, rest sourced from reference TRBV29-1 and TRBJ1-5, is SAVISQKPSRDICQRGTSLTIQCQVDSQVTMMFWYRQQPGQSLTLIATANQGSEATYESGFVIDKFPISRPNLTFSTLTVSNMSPEDSSIYLCSVTQTVDQPQHFGDGTRLSIL.

This clonotype was found a few times. V is TRBV7-6 and J is TRBJ2-4, with D possibly being TRBD2 (6 bases). The length of the CDR3 is 18 residues. V gave up 1 base and J gave up 4 bases, with 20 bases separating them. Germline assignment: CDR1 SGHVS and CDR2 FNYEAQ. CDR3 loop: CASSLGGEWIDIKNIQYF. The CDR3 DNA follows: TGTGCCAGCAGCTTAGGGGGGGAATGGATCGACATTAAAAACATTCAGTACTTC.

V usage is TRBV25-1 and J usage is TRBJ1-2; the D is unclear. The CDR3 loop spans 17 amino acids. V shed 5 bases and J shed 3 bases, with 22 bases lying between them. Germline V CDR1 and CDR2: MGHDK, SYGVNS. The CDR3, as DNA: TGTGCCAGCAGTCCTCCAATTGGGGTATTCCAGGACTATGGCTACACCTTC. This translates into CASSPPIGVFQDYGYTF.

This rearrangement joins TRBV20-1 to TRBJ2-7; D remains unclear. The CDR3 sequence is 13 residues long. The germline V gene has CDR1 DFQATT and CDR2 SNEGSKA (reference sequence). Trimming pared 6 bases from V and 6 bases from J, leaving 18 bases between. The DNA of the CDR3 is TGCAGTGCGTCCAAAGGCGTAGGTTTCGAGCAGTACTTC. It translates to CSASKGVGFEQYF.

There are a few counts of this clonotype. The chain employs TRBV5-5 and TRBJ2-1; D assignment may be TRBD1 or TRBD2 (5 bases each). Germline V gene data show CDR1 as SGHKS and CDR2 as YYEKEE (reference sequence). The V end lost 0 bases, the J end lost 1 base, and 11 bases lay between the germline ends. The CDR3 runs 16 residues. CDR3 DNA sequence: TGTGCCAGCAGCTTGGACTACTGGGGGTCCTACAATGAGCAGTTCTTC. This encodes CASSLDYWGSYNEQFF.

V usage is TRBV20-1 and J usage is TRBJ2-3; either TRBD1 or TRBD2 may fit D (5 bases each). Germline V gives CDR1 DFQATT, CDR2 SNEGSKA (reference sequence). This CDR3 has 14 amino acids. Trimming pared 1 base from V and 5 bases from J, leaving 13 bases between. CDR3 in amino acids: CSARAGPALDTQYF. The CDR3 nucleotides read TGCAGTGCTAGAGCGGGACCCGCGTTAGATACGCAGTATTTT.

This clonotype came up a few times. V is TRBV9 and J is TRBJ1-2; tentative D call: TRBD1 (6 bases). Germline V lookup: CDR1 SGDLS, CDR2 YYNGEE. The CDR3 loop spans 13 amino acids. V was trimmed by 0 bases and J by 9 bases, leaving 12 bases between them. CDR3 region: CASSVEGGTSYTF. The CDR3 nucleotides are TGTGCCAGCAGCGTAGAGGGGGGGACCAGCTACACCTTC. The variable domain in full, with the rest retrieved from reference TRBV9 and TRBJ1-2, is DSGVTQTPKHLITATGQRVTLRCSPRSGDLSVYWYQQSLDQGLQFLIQYYNGEERAKGNILERFSAQQFPDLHSELNLSSLELGDSALYFCASSVEGGTSYTFGSGTRLTVV.

The CDR3 loop is CASSQGGGQGAGKNIQYF. The CDR3 nucleotides are TGCGCCAGCAGCCAAGGGGGTGGACAGGGGGCTGGCAAAAACATTCAGTACTTC. The chain uses TRBV4-1 and TRBJ2-4; 11 bases map to TRBD1. This CDR3 has 18 residues. V shed 1 base and J 3 bases; nucleotides not matched to a gene: 8. Germline V CDR1 and CDR2: MGHRA, YSYEKL.

This chain connects TRBV6-2 or TRBV6-3 to TRBJ2-1, with 9 bases fitting TRBD2. In germline, CDR1 is MNHEY, CDR2 SVGEGT. The CDR3 has 16 residues. The J segment lost 7 bases and the V segment lost 4 bases, leaving 11 bases of the junction unmatched. CDR3 sequence reads: CASSSTSSGKGNEQFF. Here the CDR3 DNA reads TGTGCCAGCAGTTCCACTTCTAGCGGGAAAGGGAATGAGCAGTTCTTC.

This clonotype was seen only a few times. The genes are TRBV6-1 and TRBJ1-5; weak D call: TRBD1 (6 bases). The CDR3 runs to 17 residues. The germline V and J ends were trimmed by 7 bases and 0 bases, with 19 bases remaining between them. The germline CDR1 and CDR2 sequences are MNHNS and SASEGT. CDR3 DNA: TGTGCCAGCAAAGCCTTAGGGGGGAGTAATAGCAATCAGCCCCAGCATTTT. Its translation is CASKALGGSNSNQPQHF.

This clonotype was counted between two and nine times. The chain is built from TRBV21-1 and TRBJ1-1. TRBV21-1 is a pseudogene segment. This CDR3 region has 13 residues. The CDR3 bases are TGTGCCAGCAGCCTTCCTTACAACACTGAAGCTTTCTTT. This translates into CASSLPYNTEAFF.

The CDR3 bases are TGCAGCGTTGAAGTGTCTAGCGGGATGACAGATACGCAGTATTTT. Translated: CSVEVSSGMTDTQYF. The rearrangement uses TRBV29-1 and TRBJ2-3; 9 bases match TRBD2. CDR1 is SQVTM, CDR2 ANQGSEA, per germline. There are 15 residues in the CDR3. With V trimmed by 1 base and J by 3 bases, 5 bases remained unmatched.

V usage is TRBV12-3 or TRBV12-4 and J usage is TRBJ1-1; D is possibly TRBD1 (5 bases). The V and J ends lost 6 bases and 7 bases respectively, with 15 bases between them. The CDR3 totals 13 residues. The CDR3 is CASRWGGRNEAFF. CDR3 in DNA: TGTGCCAGCAGATGGGGGGGTCGTAATGAAGCTTTCTTT.

This clonotype was seen only a few times. The rearrangement joins TRBV7-2 to TRBJ2-3; 16 bases are a match to TRBD2. The V gene's germline CDR1 is SGHTA and CDR2 FQGNSA. V was clipped by 5 bases and J by 5 bases; unmatched bases: 10. This CDR3 region has 18 residues. The CDR3: CASSVGLAGGPLVDTQYF. CDR3 nucleotides: TGTGCCAGCAGCGTGGGACTAGCGGGAGGGCCTTTGGTAGATACGCAGTATTTT.

This clonotype was observed at least ten times. The chain employs TRBV5-1 and TRBJ1-1; D remains unclear. Germline V gene lookup returns CDR1 SGHRS and CDR2 YFSETQ. Trimming cost V 3 bases and J 6 bases, with 15 bases left between them. This CDR3 has 14 residues. This chain's CDR3 is CASSSRSGRAEAFF. CDR3 DNA sequence: TGCGCCAGCAGCTCCCGGTCGGGGAGAGCTGAAGCTTTCTTT.